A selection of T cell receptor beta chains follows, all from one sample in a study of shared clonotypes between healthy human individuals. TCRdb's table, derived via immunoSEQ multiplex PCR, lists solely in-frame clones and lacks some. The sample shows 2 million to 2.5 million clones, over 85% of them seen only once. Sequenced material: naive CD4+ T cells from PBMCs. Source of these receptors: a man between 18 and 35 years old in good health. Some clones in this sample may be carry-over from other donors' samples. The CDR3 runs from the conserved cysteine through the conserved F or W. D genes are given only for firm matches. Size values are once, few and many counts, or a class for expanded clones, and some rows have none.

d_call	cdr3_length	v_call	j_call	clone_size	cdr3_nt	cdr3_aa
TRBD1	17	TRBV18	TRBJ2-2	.	TGTGCCAGCTCTCCTTTGACAGGGGCGCAGAACACCGGGGAGCTGTTTTTT	CASSPLTGAQNTGELFF
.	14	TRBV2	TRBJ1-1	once	TGTGCCAGCAGTGTTCCCCACACCCACACTGAAGCTTTCTTT	CASSVPHTHTEAFF
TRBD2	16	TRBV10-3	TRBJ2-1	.	TGTGCCATAGGACTAGCGGGGGGGGTAGTTGACAATGAGCAGTTCTTC	CAIGLAGGVVDNEQFF
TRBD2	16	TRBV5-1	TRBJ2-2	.	TGCGCCAGCAGCTCTACTAGCGCACAGAACACCGGGGAGCTGTTTTTT	CASSSTSAQNTGELFF
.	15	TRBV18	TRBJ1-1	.	TGTGCCAGCTCACCAGCGGCAGTAGCATACACTGAAGCTTTCTTT	CASSPAAVAYTEAFF
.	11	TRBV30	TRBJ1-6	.	TGTGCCTGGAGTGTAAATTCACCCCTCCACTTT	CAWSVNSPLHF
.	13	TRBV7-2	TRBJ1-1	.	TGTGCCAGCAGCTTAGCTAGGAACACTGAAGCTTTCTTT	CASSLARNTEAFF
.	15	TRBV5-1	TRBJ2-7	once	TGCGCCAGCAGCTTGGATTGGGGAAGGGCCTACGAGCAGTACTTC	CASSLDWGRAYEQYF
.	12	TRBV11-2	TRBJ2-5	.	TGTGCCAGCAGCTTAGTAAGAGAGACCCAGTACTTC	CASSLVRETQYF
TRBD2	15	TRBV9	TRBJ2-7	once	TGTGCCAGCAGCGTGACTAGCGGAAAAATCTACGAGCAGTACTTC	CASSVTSGKIYEQYF
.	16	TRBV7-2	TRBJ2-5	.	TGTGCCAGCAGCTCTAGGCAAATCCTCGCCCGAGAGACCCAGTACTTC	CASSSRQILARETQYF
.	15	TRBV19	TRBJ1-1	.	TGTGCCAGTACCCATCCCGCTGTTAGGAACACTGAAGCTTTCTTT	CASTHPAVRNTEAFF
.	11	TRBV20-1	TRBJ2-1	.	TGCAGTGCTAGAGGCCTAGCGGAGCAGTTCTTC	CSARGLAEQFF
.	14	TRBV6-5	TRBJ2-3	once	TGTGCCAGCAGTTACTCGACAAACGGGGATACGCAGTATTTT	CASSYSTNGDTQYF
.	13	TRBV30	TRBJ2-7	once	TGTGCCTGGCGCCCCGGGGTACTCTACGAGCAGTACTTC	CAWRPGVLYEQYF